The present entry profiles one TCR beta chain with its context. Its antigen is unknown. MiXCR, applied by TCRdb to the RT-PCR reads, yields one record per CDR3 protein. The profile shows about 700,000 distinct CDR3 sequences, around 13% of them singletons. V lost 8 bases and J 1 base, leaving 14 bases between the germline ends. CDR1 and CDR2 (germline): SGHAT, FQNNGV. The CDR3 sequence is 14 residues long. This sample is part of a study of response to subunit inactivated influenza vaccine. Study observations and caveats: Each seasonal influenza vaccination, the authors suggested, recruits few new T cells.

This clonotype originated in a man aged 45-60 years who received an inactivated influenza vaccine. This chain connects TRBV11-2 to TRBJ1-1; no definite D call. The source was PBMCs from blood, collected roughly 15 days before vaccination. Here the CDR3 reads CASCERVGNTEAFF. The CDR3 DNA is TGTGCCAGCTGCGAGCGCGTCGGGAACACTGAAGCTTTCTTT.